The present TCR beta chain was sequenced within a study of blood T cell repertoires in COVID-19 (TCRdb year 2020). Notes on the research overall: Collaborator samples came from the United States, Italy and Spain and covered acute and convalescent phases of COVID-19. The material from the prospective study consisted of cDNA or gDNA derived from T cells, B-cell-depleted T cells, or PBMCs. The dataset comprised deeply sampled blood TCRbeta repertoires from subjects exposed to, actively infected with, or recovered from COVID-19. A freely available public database, intended as a resource for researchers studying the immune response to SARS-CoV-2, is where the repertoires were released. Samples came from the ongoing ImmuneRACE study (first 160 participants) plus 1,254 subjects from 6 global collaborators. Nearly every sample came with metadata listing a de-identified subject ID, COVID-19 status, age in years and sex. Where available, HLA class I and class II types were obtained from metadata supplied by the sample provider rather than from assay-based typing.

Another Seattle source contributed samples from volunteer blood donors who had recovered from COVID-19. The collaborating institutions used their own protocols to collect whole blood in K2EDTA tubes. Collaborator samples were shipped for TCRbeta analysis as frozen whole blood, isolated PBMCs, or DNA extracted from either sample type. General study outcomes and caveats: The amount of clinical and demographic metadata varied by source and participant and was provided uncurated.

The germline V gene (reference sequence) gives CDR1 as MNHNY and CDR2 as SVGAGI. Inclusive of the bounding cysteine and phenylalanine, the CDR3 is 15 residues long. Solely the CDR3 DNA is kept, with 45 bases framed from the first base. V sheds 7 bases and J sheds 8 bases, leaving 20 bases between their ends. TCRbeta CDR3 regions were amplified from genomic DNA using the immunoSEQ Assay, a bias-controlled multiplex PCR. The published analysis was carried out like this. Within the assay, amplification of reference gene primers was used to estimate how many nucleated cells each sample contained. Sequence reads were collapsed and filtered to measure the absolute abundance of every unique TCRbeta CDR3 rearrangement. Productive Simpson clonality was computed per sample as the square root of Simpson's diversity index over productive rearrangements. As stored in TCRdb, this immuneACCESS dataset retains in-frame rearrangements with V and J assigned. A fraction of the clones does not appear; measured against another copy, unresolved V genes explain less than half of the discrepancy, and the remainder lacks a known reason. V and J calls and clone size come straight from that table; D and trimming were deduced from the DNA. The sample table lists about 260,000 clones, around 90% of them with a count of one. The ten largest make up over 2% of the sample.

A note on this clone: What this receptor recognizes is not known. No base-level quality is on record; no much larger clone is a single base apart.

The rearranged chain carries TRBV6-6 and TRBJ1-4; the D segment could be TRBD1, given 6 matching bases. The sequencing input was peripheral blood. The sequence was obtained from a woman aged 45-65 years who had recovered from COVID-19. The DNA sequence is as follows: TGTGCCAGCACCCTACGGGGGGCCAGTCGGGAAAAACTGTTTTTT. Translated, this gives CASTLRGASREKLFF.